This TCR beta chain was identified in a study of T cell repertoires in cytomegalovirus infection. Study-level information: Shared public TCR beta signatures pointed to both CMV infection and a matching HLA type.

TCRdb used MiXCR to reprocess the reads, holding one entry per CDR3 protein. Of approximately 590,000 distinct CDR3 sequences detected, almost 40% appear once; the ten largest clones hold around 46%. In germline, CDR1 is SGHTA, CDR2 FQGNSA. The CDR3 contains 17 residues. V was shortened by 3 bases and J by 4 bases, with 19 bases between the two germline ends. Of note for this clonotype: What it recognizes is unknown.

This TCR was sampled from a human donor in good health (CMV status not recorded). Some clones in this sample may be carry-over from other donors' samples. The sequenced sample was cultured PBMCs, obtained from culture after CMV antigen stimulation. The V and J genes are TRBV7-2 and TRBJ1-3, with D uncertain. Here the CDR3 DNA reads TGTGCCAGCAGCTTTACTGAGTACGGGTCTTTCGGAAACACCATATATTTT. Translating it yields CASSFTEYGSFGNTIYF.